The present TCR beta chain was sequenced within a study of OX40 agonist ivuxolimab in advanced cancers. Across the study: Patients received ivuxolimab, an intravenous treatment, every 2 weeks at 0.01 to 10 mg/kg. Whole-study results and caveats: On average, CD8+ T cells had more expanded clones than CD4+.

From germline, CDR1 is SGHTA and CDR2 FQGNSA. The CDR3 sequence is 15 residues long. V lost 5 bases to trimming and J lost 5 bases, with 18 bases between them. A remark on this clone: What it binds is not known.

People who had autoimmune disease history or systemic immunosuppression were excluded. Clones were read by immunoSEQ multiplex PCR, and TCRdb kept only the in-frame ones, dropping some. The sample shows more than 85,000 clones, 80% to 95% of them seen only once. The material sequenced was CD4+ or CD8+ T cells sorted from blood, taken in a trial of the OX40 agonist ivuxolimab. The genes are TRBV7-2 and TRBJ1-2; D is unclear. The receptor's source is an adult with an advanced solid tumor such as melanoma, head and neck, liver or kidney cancer. The CDR3 DNA reads as TGTGCCAGCAGCGTCCGGGAGGGCGATAGGTATGGCTACACCTTC. This sequence encodes CASSVREGDRYGYTF.